This T cell receptor (beta chain) comes out of a study of blood T cell repertoires in COVID-19. Overall study: From the United States, Italy and Spain came samples of acute and convalescent COVID-19. Sources were T cells, B-cell-depleted T cells, or PBMCs; the material itself was cDNA or gDNA.

CDR3 size: 12 residues. The ends were cut back, 1 base at V and 18 bases at J, with 13 bases in the middle. The germline V gene has CDR1 LGHDT and CDR2 YNNKEL (reference sequence). The table lists this clone with a count of one. Original methodology: Cell counts per sample came from amplifying reference gene primers. The protocol was immunoSEQ multiplex PCR, while the TCRdb copy is restricted to in-frame clones and leaves out a portion. V, J and clone size are taken as reported in that table, and D and trimming were inferred from the DNA itself. This table has some 80,000 clones, around 87% appearing once.

Sequencing input: peripheral blood. This chain connects TRBV3-1 (or the pseudogene TRBV3-2) to TRBJ1-6; the D gene is possibly TRBD1 (5 bases). The clonotype was recovered from a woman aged 50 to 60 with active or convalescent COVID-19. DNA of the CDR3: TGTGCCAGCAGCCAAGGGGGCGGGGCTCCCCACTTT. It specifies CASSQGGGAPHF.